These 13 T cell receptor beta chains were all obtained from the same sample, sequenced in a study of blood T cells in healthy people across ages. The authors ran a second PCR of roughly 6 to 12 cycles using a sample-barcoded 5' primer and a J-beta primer mix. TCRdb re-derived calls from the 5' RACE reads in MiXCR, one entry per CDR3 protein. The sample has 380,000 or so distinct CDR3 sequences, approximately 52% seen once. The sample was blood. The receptors come from a man aged 55 to 70 in good health.

This sequence joins TRBV6-5 and TRBJ2-4; D perhaps matches TRBD1 (5 bases). The tail of the sequence fits TRBJ2-7 better, so the J call may be wrong. The CDR3 is 13 residues long. Germline CDR1 is MNHEY and CDR2 is SVGAGI. In nucleotides, the CDR3 is TGTGCCAGCACCCCTAGGGGTTTCCACGAGCAGTACTTC. Protein: CASTPRGFHEQYF.

This clonotype was detected a few times. The chain carries TRBV28 and TRBJ2-7; D is unresolved. The germline gives CDR1 MDHEN, CDR2 SYDVKM. V was shortened by 3 bases and J by 0 bases, with 6 bases between the two germline ends. The CDR3 runs to 13 residues. The CDR3 is CASSFGSSYEQYF. The DNA for the CDR3 is TGTGCCAGCAGTTTCGGCAGCTCCTACGAGCAGTACTTC. The full variable domain, in which reference TRBV28 and TRBJ2-7 provide the parts outside the CDR3, is DVKVTQSSRYLVKRTGEKVFLECVQDMDHENMFWYRQDPGLGLRLIYFSYDVKMKEKGDIPEGYSVSREKKERFSLILESASTNQTSMYLCASSFGSSYEQYFGPGTRLTVT.

This clonotype showed up just a few times. This chain links TRBV12-3 or TRBV12-4 with TRBJ1-2, with D possibly TRBD1 on 6 matching bases. V dropped 2 bases and J dropped 0 bases, with 7 bases sitting between them. This CDR3 region has 14 residues. CDR3: CASSLQGTNYGYTF. In nucleotides, the CDR3 is TGTGCCAGCAGTTTACAGGGGACTAACTATGGCTACACCTTC.

V and J are TRBV6-1 and TRBJ2-1; D not certain. The germline V and J ends were trimmed by 10 bases and 0 bases, with 16 bases remaining between them. This CDR3 spans 15 amino acids. From germline, CDR1 is MNHNS and CDR2 SASEGT. Written as DNA, the CDR3 is TGTGCCACCAGACCCTTATCGAGCTCCTACAATGAGCAGTTCTTC. It yields the protein CATRPLSSSYNEQFF.

This sequence joins TRBV7-9 and TRBJ2-6; D remains unclear. The CDR3 contains 16 residues. With 2 bases removed from V and 0 bases from J, the gap between germline ends came to 8 bases. Germline assignment: CDR1 SEHNR and CDR2 FQNEAQ (reference sequence). The CDR3 loop reads CASSLYQTSGANVLTF. The CDR3, as DNA: TGTGCCAGCAGCTTATATCAGACCTCTGGGGCCAACGTCCTGACTTTC.

The chain has TRBV20-1 and TRBJ1-5; perhaps TRBD1 as D (6 bases). Germline V gene lookup returns CDR1 DFQATT and CDR2 SNEGSKA (reference sequence). The CDR3 consists of 14 residues. V dropped 3 bases and J dropped 3 bases, with 12 bases sitting between them. The CDR3 DNA sequence: TGCAGTGCTAGGAGCGGGGGCACCAATCAGCCCCAGCATTTT. This encodes CSARSGGTNQPQHF.

Points on this clonotype: The junction departs from germline at one end; a sequencing error may be responsible. V and J are TRBV11-2 and TRBJ2-3; TRBD1 agrees at 7 bases. Germline V gives CDR1 SGHAT, CDR2 FQNNGV. CDR3 size: 16 residues. Here the CDR3 reads CAGSSKGGPPTDTQYF. DNA for the CDR3: TGTGCCGGCAGCTCTAAAGGGGGCCCTCCCACAGATACGCAGTATTTT.

The chain recombines TRBV4-1 with TRBJ2-1, with D unclear. V was trimmed by 0 bases and J by 5 bases, leaving 8 bases between them. Germline V gene lookup returns CDR1 MGHRA and CDR2 YSYEKL. CDR3 size: 14 residues. The CDR3 DNA reads TGCGCCAGCAGCCAAGAACCTAACAACAATGAGCAGTTCTTC. It codes for CASSQEPNNNEQFF.

The chain employs TRBV5-1 and TRBJ2-4; TRBD2 matches 8 bases. V was pared by 1 base and J by 2 bases, with 11 bases of the junction left unmatched. The germline V gene encodes CDR1 SGHRS and CDR2 YFSETQ. This CDR3 is built from 18 residues. CDR3 nucleotide sequence: TGCGCCAGCAGCTTGATAGGGACTAGAAGTGTTACCAAAAACATTCAGTACTTC. This codes for CASSLIGTRSVTKNIQYF.

In this sample, this clonotype turned up once. The chain carries TRBV5-1 and TRBJ1-2; D is unresolved. The CDR3 runs to 14 residues. Between the trimmed V and J ends, which lost 7 bases and 2 bases, there was a span of 15 bases. Germline CDR1 reads SGHRS; CDR2 reads YFSETQ. CDR3 in DNA: TGCGCCAGCGCCCCGGAGGGAGCCAACTATGGCTACACCTTC. It translates to CASAPEGANYGYTF.

This clonotype was picked up a small number of times. V gene TRBV9 combines with J gene TRBJ2-3; 8 bases agree with TRBD1. The germline CDR1 and CDR2 sequences are SGDLS and YYNGEE. Trimming took 1 base from V and 4 from J; bases not matched to a gene: 8. There are 16 residues in the CDR3. CDR3 loop: CASSVIQGGLSDTQYF. The DNA of the CDR3 is TGTGCCAGCAGCGTAATACAGGGGGGTCTTTCAGATACGCAGTATTTT.

For this clonotype: One end of the junction varies from germline; a read error may be responsible. This chain links TRBV7-2 with TRBJ2-3, with 7 positions matching TRBD2. Germline V gene sequence: CDR1 SGHTA, CDR2 FQGNSA. The CDR3 contains 13 residues. CDR3 protein: CASRRGKHRYAVF. CDR3 coding DNA: TGTGCCAGCAGGCGGGGGAAGCACAGATACGCAGTATTT. Looking up the rest from reference TRBV7-2 and TRBJ2-3 gives the full variable domain: GAGVSQSPSNKVTEKGKDVELRCDPISGHTALYWYRQSLGQGLEFLIYFQGNSAPDKSGLPSDRFSAERTGGSVSTLTIQRTQQEDSAVYLCASRRGKHRYAVFGPGTRLTVL.

In its sample, this clonotype was seen a few times. The CDR3 nucleotides are TGTGCCAGCAGTGACACCGGGGCTGGTGGCTACACCTTC. This codes for CASSDTGAGGYTF. This chain links TRBV6-5 with TRBJ1-2; maybe TRBD1 (5 bases). V gave up 5 bases and J gave up 7 bases, with 14 bases separating them. Germline V CDR1 and CDR2: MNHEY, SVGAGI. The CDR3 covers 13 residues.